The next 18 T cell receptor beta chains were all read from a single sample in a study of OX40 agonist ivuxolimab in advanced cancers. Libraries were prepared by immunoSEQ multiplex PCR; TCRdb keeps only in-frame clonotypes and omits some of them. Of over 45,000 clones in the sample, around 80% were seen once. The sequences come from CD4+ or CD8+ T cells sorted from blood, collected in a trial of the OX40 agonist ivuxolimab. These TCRs come from an adult with an advanced solid tumor such as melanoma, head and neck, liver or kidney cancer.

By share, this clone ranks as medium-sized. J is TRBJ1-6 and V is TRBV30, with D perhaps matching TRBD1 (6 bases). The CDR3 is 14 residues long. CDR1 is GTSNPN and CDR2 is SVGIG in the germline V gene (reference sequence). V lost 3 bases and J 4 bases, leaving 10 bases between the germline ends. CDR3 nucleotide sequence: TGTGCCTGGAGCCCGGACAGATATAATTCACCCCTCCACTTT. As protein: CAWSPDRYNSPLHF.

CDR3 nucleotide sequence: TGTGCCAGCAGCTTCAACCCACAGGGGGCTTACGAGCAGTACTTC. Protein: CASSFNPQGAYEQYF. The V call is TRBV7-2, the J call TRBJ2-7; 9 bases align to TRBD1. Germline V gives CDR1 SGHTA, CDR2 FQGNSA. There are 15 residues in the CDR3. Trimming took 3 bases from V and 4 from J; bases not matched to a gene: 7.

The chain employs TRBV5-8 and TRBJ2-3, with 7 bases identical to TRBD1. Per the germline V gene, CDR1 is SGHTS and CDR2 is YDEGEE. J lost 2 bases, V lost 0 bases, and 3 bases had no gene match. The CDR3 is 15 residues long. The CDR3: CASSLDRGSTDTQYF. In DNA, the CDR3 is TGTGCCAGCAGCTTGGACAGGGGATCCACAGATACGCAGTATTTT.

The chain employs TRBV2 and TRBJ1-4; 8 nucleotides agree with TRBD1. This CDR3 spans 14 amino acids. V gave up 5 bases and J gave up 6 bases; unmatched junction bases: 5. Germline V gives CDR1 SNHLY, CDR2 FYNNEI. Here the CDR3 DNA reads TGTGCCAGCAGTATAAGGACAGGGCATGAAAAACTGTTTTTT. Protein sequence: CASSIRTGHEKLFF.

CDR3 coding DNA: TGTGCCAGCAGCGAGGGGACAGGGGGCTACGGAAACACCATATATTTT. Amino acid sequence: CASSEGTGGYGNTIYF. The gene calls are TRBV9 and TRBJ1-3; 12 bases agree with TRBD1. The CDR3 totals 16 residues. V was clipped by 3 bases and J by 4 bases; unmatched bases: 5. The germline V gene encodes CDR1 SGDLS and CDR2 YYNGEE.

This clone appeared a few times. The V gene is TRBV5-6, the J gene TRBJ1-6; D call uncertain. Germline V lookup: CDR1 SGHDT, CDR2 YYEEEE. V lost 0 bases to trimming and J lost 0 bases, with 10 bases between them. This CDR3 is 17 amino acids long. The CDR3 spells CASSLAGGSSYNSPLHF. CDR3 nucleotides: TGTGCCAGCAGCTTGGCCGGAGGCAGCTCCTATAATTCACCCCTCCACTTT.

CDR3 sequence: CASSQEAGGPQNQEFF. DNA of the CDR3: TGCGCCAGCAGCCAAGAGGCCGGGGGCCCGCAAAACCAGGAGTTCTTC. This chain links TRBV4-1 with TRBJ2-1, with D perhaps being TRBD1 or TRBD2 (6 bases each). The CDR3 runs to 16 residues. Trimming took 0 bases from V and 14 from J, leaving 23 bases between them. Germline V gene data show CDR1 as MGHRA and CDR2 as YSYEKL.

This chain connects TRBV7-9 to TRBJ2-4; a possible D gene is TRBD1 (5 bases). V lost 5 bases to trimming and J lost 6 bases, with 8 bases between them. There are 12 residues in the CDR3. Germline assignment: CDR1 SEHNR and CDR2 FQNEAQ (reference sequence). DNA for the CDR3: TGTGCCAGCAGCAAGGGGTTAAACATTCAGTACTTC. This encodes CASSKGLNIQYF. The full variable domain, in which reference TRBV7-9 and TRBJ2-4 provide the parts outside the CDR3, is DTGVSQNPRHKITKRGQNVTFRCDPISEHNRLYWYRQTLGQGPEFLTYFQNEAQLEKSRLLSDRFSAERPKGSFSTLEIQRTEQGDSAMYLCASSKGLNIQYFGAGTRLSVL.

The V gene is TRBV19, the J gene TRBJ2-1; TRBD2 agrees at 14 bases. V lost 3 bases, J lost 8 bases, and 3 bases stayed unmatched. The CDR3 spans 15 residues. The V gene's germline CDR1 is LNHDA and CDR2 SQIVND (reference sequence). For the CDR3, the DNA is TGTGCCAGTAGTATCGGGACTAGCGGGGGTGATGAGCAGTTCTTC. It is translated as CASSIGTSGGDEQFF.

This clone appeared a few times. V usage is TRBV6-1 and J usage is TRBJ2-7; D not resolved. Germline loops: CDR1 MNHNS, CDR2 SASEGT. The CDR3 is 12 residues long. Between the trimmed V and J ends, which lost 5 bases and 8 bases, there was a span of 13 bases. CDR3 amino acids: CASSFDMIKQYF. The CDR3 nucleotides read TGTGCCAGCAGTTTTGACATGATCAAGCAGTACTTC.

The chain is built from TRBV5-4 and TRBJ2-1; 7 bases are shared with TRBD2. This CDR3 is 16 amino acids long. V lost 0 bases and J lost 2; bases outside the gene matches: 5. In germline, CDR1 is SGHNT, CDR2 YYREEE (reference sequence). In nucleotides, the CDR3 is TGTGCCAGCAGCTTGGGTGGCGGGGGTACCTACAATGAGCAGTTCTTC. This translates into CASSLGGGGTYNEQFF.

The chain is built from TRBV29-1 and TRBJ1-1; 7 bases line up with TRBD1. The junction had 7 bases not matched to a gene; V was cut back by 8 bases and J by 4 bases. The CDR3 is 12 residues long. CDR1 is SQVTM and CDR2 is ANQGSEA in the germline V gene. The CDR3 is CSYDREGTEAFF. The CDR3 DNA is TGCAGCTACGACAGGGAAGGCACTGAAGCTTTCTTT.

The gene calls are TRBV7-6 and TRBJ1-6; D is unclear. This CDR3 contains 12 residues. CDR1 SGHVS and CDR2 FNYEAQ come from the germline V gene. Trimming cost V 2 bases and J 7 bases, with 3 bases left between them. Here the CDR3 DNA reads TGTGCCAGCAGCTTAAGAAATTCACCCCTCCACTTT. Amino acids: CASSLRNSPLHF.

This clone was picked up a small number of times. The chain is built from TRBV29-1 and TRBJ1-1; D is unclear. Looked up from germline, CDR1 is SQVTM and CDR2 is ANQGSEA. The CDR3 has 10 residues. Trimming left V 0 bases short and J 11 bases short, with 7 bases between. CDR3 bases: TGCAGCGTTGAAGAAATCGGGGCTTTCTTT. Translated, it gives CSVEEIGAFF.

The J gene is TRBJ2-7, the V gene TRBV5-1, with 8 bases aligning to TRBD1. CDR3 length: 14 residues. Germline V gene lookup returns CDR1 SGHRS and CDR2 YFSETQ. V shed 5 bases and J 3 bases; nucleotides not matched to a gene: 7. The CDR3 nucleotides read TGCGCCAGCAGTTTTCCGGGACAGGACTACGAGCAGTACTTC. Translated: CASSFPGQDYEQYF.

This clone appeared once. CDR3 amino acids: CASSIWGSGYTF. CDR3 DNA: TGTGCCAGTAGTATCTGGGGAAGCGGCTACACCTTC. This sequence joins TRBV19 and TRBJ1-2; D call uncertain. CDR1 and CDR2 (germline): LNHDA, SQIVND (reference sequence). The V end was cut by 3 bases, the J end by 8 bases, with 10 bases between. The CDR3 consists of 12 residues.

The DNA of the CDR3 is TGTGCCAGCAGCACTTTCGGGACAGGGCTGGACAATGAGCAGTTCTTC. Protein product: CASSTFGTGLDNEQFF. The V gene is TRBV27, the J gene TRBJ2-1; 9 nucleotides agree with TRBD1. Trimming removed 6 bases from V and 5 bases from J; junction bases left unmatched: 11. The CDR3 has 16 residues. Germline CDR1 and CDR2: MNHEY and SMNVEV (reference sequence).

The V gene is TRBV7-9, the J gene TRBJ1-1, with 8 bases identical to TRBD1. Germline V CDR1 and CDR2: SEHNR, FQNEAQ (reference sequence). The CDR3 extends over 14 amino acids. With 4 bases clipped from V and 1 base from J, the junction kept 2 bases outside the gene matches. The CDR3 here is CASSWTGRNTEAFF. As DNA, the CDR3 is TGTGCCAGCAGCTGGACAGGGAGGAACACTGAAGCTTTCTTT.